These 17 T cell receptor beta chains were all obtained from the same sample, sequenced in a study of control samples from healthy donors and cancer patients. Here immunoSEQ multiplex PCR was the method, and the copy in TCRdb shows in-frame clones only, minus some. The sample includes about 120,000 clones, about 92% of them seen just once. The sequencing sample was made of PBMCs. All receptors come from a man aged 50-60 years with head and neck cancer.

This clone was detected once. This sequence joins TRBV6-5 and TRBJ2-7, with 7 positions matching TRBD1. J was trimmed by 3 bases and V by 8 bases; bases with no gene match: 10. CDR1 MNHEY and CDR2 SVGAGI come from the germline V gene. The CDR3 sequence is 14 residues long. DNA for the CDR3: TGTGCCAGCGGGAAACCGGGACAGATCTACGAGCAGTACTTC. It specifies CASGKPGQIYEQYF.

The CDR3 nucleotides are TGTGCCAGCAGTTCCGGTAGCAATCAGCCCCAGCATTTT. It codes for CASSSGSNQPQHF. V usage is TRBV12-3 or TRBV12-4 and J usage is TRBJ1-5, with D hard to call. V gave up 4 bases and J gave up 0 bases, with 4 bases separating them. The CDR3 is 13 amino acids.

The genes are TRBV19 and TRBJ2-1; D may be TRBD2 (7 bases). The V and J ends lost 8 bases and 8 bases respectively, with 22 bases between them. Germline-derived CDR1 and CDR2 are LNHDA and SQIVND (reference sequence). There are 15 residues in the CDR3. CDR3 protein: CASRSGRGAKHEQFF. The CDR3 coding sequence is TGTGCCAGTCGTTCGGGGAGGGGGGCCAAACATGAGCAGTTCTTC.

This clone was seen once. The chain is built from TRBV5-4 and TRBJ2-7; tentatively, D is TRBD2 (7 bases). Deletions cut 4 bases from V and 2 bases from J, with 13 bases between. The CDR3 is 14 amino acids. The germline gives CDR1 SGHNT, CDR2 YYREEE (reference sequence). The CDR3 protein is CASSLGGPAYEQYF. Written as DNA, the CDR3 is TGTGCCAGCAGCCTCGGGGGGCCGGCCTACGAGCAGTACTTC.

The rearrangement links TRBV7-2 to TRBJ2-3, with D possibly being TRBD1 (6 bases). The CDR3 is 15 amino acids. CDR1 is SGHTA, CDR2 FQGNSA, per germline. Trimming took 1 base from V and 3 from J, leaving 11 bases between them. Here the CDR3 reads CASSLVWGPTDTQYF. The CDR3 region has the DNA TGTGCCAGCAGCTTAGTTTGGGGGCCGACAGATACGCAGTATTTT.

This sequence joins TRBV5-1 and TRBJ2-3; TRBD2 is a possible D gene (5 bases). The CDR3 loop spans 15 amino acids. The V gene's germline CDR1 is SGHRS and CDR2 YFSETQ. The V gene lost 1 base and the J gene lost 0 bases, with 9 bases spanning the gap. DNA for the CDR3: TGCGCCAGCAGCTTGTCTAGCTCTAGCACAGATACGCAGTATTTT. Translated: CASSLSSSSTDTQYF.

The chain employs TRBV7-3 and TRBJ2-1, with TRBD1 matching over 7 bases. V lost 2 bases, J lost 4 bases, and 8 bases stayed unmatched. This CDR3 is built from 16 residues. The germline gives CDR1 SGHTA, CDR2 FQGTGA. DNA of the CDR3: TGTGCCAGCAGCTTATACGTGACAGGGTCATACAATGAGCAGTTCTTC. As protein: CASSLYVTGSYNEQFF.

This chain connects TRBV6-5 to TRBJ2-7, with D perhaps TRBD2 (6 bases). Trimming shortened V by 2 bases and J by 6 bases, and 14 bases separated the two germline ends. CDR1 and CDR2 (germline): MNHEY, SVGAGI. CDR3 length equals 14 residues. The CDR3 is CASSYGFGSGEQYF. Written as DNA, the CDR3 is TGTGCCAGCAGTTACGGTTTCGGGAGCGGCGAGCAGTACTTC.

This chain joins TRBV6-6 and TRBJ1-1; D is unclear. The V end was cut by 7 bases, the J end by 1 base, with 7 bases between. Germline V CDR1 and CDR2: MNHNY, SVGAGI (reference sequence). CDR3 length equals 12 residues. CDR3 sequence: CASMRANTEAFF. The CDR3 region has the DNA TGTGCCAGCATGCGGGCGAACACTGAAGCTTTCTTT.

The chain employs TRBV6-2 or TRBV6-3 and TRBJ1-6, with D possibly being TRBD1 (5 bases). The CDR3 loop spans 14 amino acids. Trimming pared 6 bases from V and 9 bases from J, leaving 15 bases between. The germline V gene encodes CDR1 MNHEY and CDR2 SVGEGT. The CDR3, as DNA: TGTGCCAGCAGCCCAGGGAGGGGAGGTTCACCCCTCCACTTT. It is translated as CASSPGRGGSPLHF.

The chain is built from TRBV12-3 or TRBV12-4 and TRBJ1-1; D gene ambiguous. The germline V and J ends were trimmed by 7 bases and 5 bases, with 11 bases remaining between them. The CDR3 covers 12 residues. Here the CDR3 DNA reads TGTGCCAGCAACTTGGGAGGGACTGAAGCTTTCTTT. Protein: CASNLGGTEAFF.

This chain joins TRBV18 and TRBJ2-3, with D possibly being TRBD1 or TRBD2 (5 bases each). The V end lost 2 bases, the J end lost 7 bases, and 19 bases lay between the germline ends. Germline lookup yields CDR1 KGHSH and CDR2 LQKENI. The CDR3 runs to 16 residues. CDR3 nucleotide sequence: TGTGCCAGCTCACCAAAAAAGGGGACGCGCACGAATACGCAGTATTTT. This codes for CASSPKKGTRTNTQYF. The full variable domain, completed using reference TRBV18 and TRBJ2-3, is NAGVMQNPRHLVRRRGQEARLRCSPMKGHSHVYWYRQLPEEGLKFMVYLQKENIIDESGMPKERFSAEFPKEGPSILRIQQVVRGDSAAYFCASSPKKGTRTNTQYFGPGTRLTVL.

The J gene is TRBJ2-5, the V gene TRBV9; 7 bases map to TRBD2. Per the germline V gene, CDR1 is SGDLS and CDR2 is YYNGEE. After removal of 4 bases from V and 4 bases from J, the junction contained 7 bases not matched to a gene. CDR3 length: 14 residues. In nucleotides, the CDR3 is TGTGCCAGCAGCTCACGGGGGGTACGAGAGACCCAGTACTTC. Translating gives CASSSRGVRETQYF.

The gene calls are TRBV19 and TRBJ2-7; TRBD2 agrees at 14 bases. The V segment lost 7 bases and the J segment 1 base; nucleotides outside the gene matches: 6. The CDR3 has 16 residues. Germline CDR1 LNHDA, CDR2 SQIVND (reference sequence). The CDR3 region is CASMGTSGGRSYEQYF. CDR3 nucleotide sequence: TGTGCCAGTATGGGGACTAGCGGGGGAAGATCCTACGAGCAGTACTTC.

This clone was seen just once. The chain carries TRBV6-5 and TRBJ2-1, with 10 positions matching TRBD1. The trim removed 4 bases at V and 6 bases at J, leaving 6 bases unmatched. Looked up from germline, CDR1 is MNHEY and CDR2 is SVGAGI. This CDR3 has 15 amino acids. Here the CDR3 reads CASSFPGQGSNEQFF. The CDR3 nucleotides read TGTGCCAGCAGTTTTCCGGGACAGGGGAGCAATGAGCAGTTCTTC.

This clone was seen just once. This chain's CDR3 is CASTPLGLASRQETQYF. DNA for the CDR3: TGCGCCAGCACCCCGCTAGGGCTAGCAAGTCGTCAAGAGACCCAGTACTTC. The chain uses TRBV5-1 and TRBJ2-5, with a possible D match to TRBD2 (5 bases). CDR3 length: 17 amino acids. CDR1 SGHRS and CDR2 YFSETQ come from the germline V gene. With 6 bases removed from V and 2 bases from J, the gap between germline ends came to 23 bases.

The V gene is TRBV19, the J gene TRBJ1-2, with 7 nucleotides matching TRBD1. CDR1 and CDR2 from the germline V gene are LNHDA and SQIVND (reference sequence). The CDR3 runs 13 residues. V dropped 2 bases and J dropped 7; count of bases not matched to a gene: 4. This CDR3 is CASSISTGAGYTF. The CDR3 coding sequence is TGTGCCAGTAGTATATCAACAGGGGCTGGCTACACCTTC.